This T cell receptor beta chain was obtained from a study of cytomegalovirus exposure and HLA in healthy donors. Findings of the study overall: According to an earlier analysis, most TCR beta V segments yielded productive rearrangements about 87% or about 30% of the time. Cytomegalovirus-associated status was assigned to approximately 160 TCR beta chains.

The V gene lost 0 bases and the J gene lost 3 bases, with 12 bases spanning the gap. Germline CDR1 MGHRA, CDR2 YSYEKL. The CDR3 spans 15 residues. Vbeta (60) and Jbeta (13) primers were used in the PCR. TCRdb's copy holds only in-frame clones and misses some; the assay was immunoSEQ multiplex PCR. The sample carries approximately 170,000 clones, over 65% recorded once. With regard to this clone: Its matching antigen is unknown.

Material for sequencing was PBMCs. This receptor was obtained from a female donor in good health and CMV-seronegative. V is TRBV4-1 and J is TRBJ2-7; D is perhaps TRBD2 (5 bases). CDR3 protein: CASSQERGRDYEQYF. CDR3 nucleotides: TGCGCCAGCAGCCAAGAACGAGGGCGAGACTACGAGCAGTACTTC.